Described below is a single TCR beta chain sequence and its context. The antigen is unknown. This specimen comes from a study of graft-versus-host responses after intestinal transplantation. About the study: Transplant recipients had multivisceral, liver-intestinal, or isolated intestinal grafts. The recipients all started with anti-thymocyte globulin induction and then took tacrolimus and steroids for 3 to 4 years. Overall study findings and caveats: The marrow of recipients harbored GvH clones, and ileum or blood showed some of them first. Early after transplant, HvG declines were associated with peak levels of circulating GvH clones.

The CDR3 contains 13 residues. Germline values: CDR1 SQVTM, CDR2 ANQGSEA. Trimming shortened V by 7 bases and J by 0 bases, and 12 bases separated the two germline ends. Sequencing used immunoSEQ multiplex PCR; TCRdb keeps in-frame clones, though not all of them. The sample records tens of thousands of clones, approximately 92% being singletons. The origin of this receptor is a human donor who received an intestinal transplant. V usage is TRBV29-1 and J usage is TRBJ1-2; weak D call: TRBD1 (6 bases). The sequencing here drew on unstimulated CD4+ T cells sorted from spleen or lymph node cells, taken before intestinal transplant. The CDR3 is CSARDKSNYGYTF. Here the CDR3 DNA reads TGCAGCGCTAGGGACAAATCTAACTATGGCTACACCTTC. The complete variable domain, with remaining parts taken from reference TRBV29-1 and TRBJ1-2, reads SAVISQKPSRDICQRGTSLTIQCQVDSQVTMMFWYRQQPGQSLTLIATANQGSEATYESGFVIDKFPISRPNLTFSTLTVSNMSPEDSSIYLCSARDKSNYGYTFGSGTRLTVV.